The present T cell receptor beta chain was sequenced within a study of blood T cell repertoires in COVID-19. In the study overall: The samples span acute and convalescent COVID-19 from the United States, Italy and Spain.

Original handling: Reference gene primer amplification gave nucleated cell count estimates. The protocol was immunoSEQ multiplex PCR, while the TCRdb copy is restricted to in-frame clones and leaves out a portion. That table gives V, J and clone size, and the DNA gave D and trimming. The sample holds 150,000 to 200,000 clones; about 88% are singletons and the top ten take 7% to 8%. V gave up 0 bases and J gave up 1 base; unmatched junction bases: 4. Per germline, CDR1 KGHDR and CDR2 SFDVKD. The CDR3 loop spans 17 amino acids. The chain links TRBV24-1 to TRBJ2-2; 7 bases line up with TRBD1. The sample taken for sequencing was peripheral blood. This clonotype originated in a woman older than 75 in a cohort sampled during active or convalescent COVID-19. In nucleotides, the CDR3 is TGTGCCACCAGTGATTTGCGGCGGACAGGGAACACCGGGGAGCTGTTTTTT. This gives the protein CATSDLRRTGNTGELFF.